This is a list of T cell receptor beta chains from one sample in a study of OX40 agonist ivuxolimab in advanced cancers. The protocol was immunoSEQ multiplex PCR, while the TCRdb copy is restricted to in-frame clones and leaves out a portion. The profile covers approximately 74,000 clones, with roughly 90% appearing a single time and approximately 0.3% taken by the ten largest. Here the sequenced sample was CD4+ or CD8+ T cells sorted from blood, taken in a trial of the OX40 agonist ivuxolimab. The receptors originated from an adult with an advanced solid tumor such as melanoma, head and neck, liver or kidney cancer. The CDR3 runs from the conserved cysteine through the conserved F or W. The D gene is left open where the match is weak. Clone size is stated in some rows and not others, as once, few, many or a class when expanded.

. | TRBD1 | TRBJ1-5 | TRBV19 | CASSTSGGLNQPQHF | TGTGCCAGTAGTACCTCAGGGGGCCTTAATCAGCCCCAGCATTTT
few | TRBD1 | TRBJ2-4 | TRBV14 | CASSQEGPTGYIQYF | TGTGCCAGCAGCCAAGAAGGACCGACAGGGTACATTCAGTACTTC
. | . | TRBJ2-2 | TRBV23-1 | CASSPQGNTGELFF | TGCGCCAGCAGTCCCCAGGGCAACACCGGGGAGCTGTTTTTT
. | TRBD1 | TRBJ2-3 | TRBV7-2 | CASSLRGSTDTQYF | TGTGCCAGCAGCCTCAGGGGGAGCACAGATACGCAGTATTTT
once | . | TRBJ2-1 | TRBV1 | CTSRTKGGSSYNEQFF | TGCACCAGCAGGACCAAGGGCGGTAGCTCCTACAATGAGCAGTTCTTC
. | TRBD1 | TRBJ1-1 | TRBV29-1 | CSVGQGRDTEAFF | TGCAGCGTAGGACAGGGGCGGGATACTGAAGCTTTCTTT
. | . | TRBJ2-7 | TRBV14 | CASSQDLQGYEQYF | TGTGCCAGCAGCCAAGATTTGCAGGGCTACGAGCAGTACTTC
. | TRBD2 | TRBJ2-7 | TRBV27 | CASSSVGGRAHEQYF | TGTGCCAGCAGTTCCGTTGGGGGGAGGGCCCACGAGCAGTACTTC
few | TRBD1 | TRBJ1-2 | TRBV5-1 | CASSLDPGQGGSYGYTF | TGCGCCAGCAGCTTAGACCCGGGACAGGGAGGATCCTATGGCTACACCTTC
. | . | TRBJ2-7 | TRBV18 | CASSAGLNYEQYF | TGTGCCAGCTCAGCGGGACTGAACTACGAGCAGTACTTC
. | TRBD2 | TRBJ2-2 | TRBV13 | CASSPGLAGGPRKTGELFF | TGTGCCAGCAGCCCTGGACTAGCGGGAGGGCCTAGGAAAACCGGGGAGCTGTTTTTT
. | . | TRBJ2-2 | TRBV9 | CASRDSRNTGELFF | TGTGCCAGCAGAGACAGCCGGAACACCGGGGAGCTGTTTTTT
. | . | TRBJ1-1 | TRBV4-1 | CASSQDLDDRMMNTEAFF | TGCGCCAGCAGCCAAGATCTCGATGACCGGATGATGAACACTGAAGCTTTCTTT
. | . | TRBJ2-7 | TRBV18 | CASSPLGGDGYEQYF | TGTGCCAGCTCACCCCTGGGTGGGGACGGTTACGAGCAGTACTTC
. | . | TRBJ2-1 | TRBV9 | CASSVGSGVYNEQFF | TGTGCCAGCAGCGTAGGTAGCGGAGTCTACAATGAGCAGTTCTTC
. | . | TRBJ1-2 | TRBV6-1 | CASSERGAGGYTF | TGTGCCAGCAGTGAAAGGGGGGCAGGTGGCTACACCTTC
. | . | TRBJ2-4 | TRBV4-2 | CASSQRLRREDIQYF | TGTGCCAGCAGCCAAAGGTTGCGCAGGGAGGACATTCAGTACTTC
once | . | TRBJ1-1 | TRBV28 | CASPPQGAENTEAFF | TGTGCCAGCCCCCCACAAGGGGCGGAGAACACTGAAGCTTTCTTT
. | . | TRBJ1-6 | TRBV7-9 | CASSLVGGSSYNSPLHF | TGTGCCAGCAGCTTAGTCGGGGGAAGCTCCTATAATTCACCCCTCCACTTT
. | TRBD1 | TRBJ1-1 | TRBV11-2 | CASSLGQGRAAEAFF | TGTGCCAGCAGCTTAGGACAGGGGAGGGCAGCTGAAGCTTTCTTT
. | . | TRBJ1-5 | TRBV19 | CASSIRSDNQPQHF | TGTGCCAGTAGTATCAGGTCGGACAATCAGCCCCAGCATTTT
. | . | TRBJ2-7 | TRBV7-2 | CASSLSATYEQYF | TGTGCCAGCAGCTTGTCAGCAACCTACGAGCAGTACTTC
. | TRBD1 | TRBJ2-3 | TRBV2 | CASREQGASDTQYF | TGTGCCAGCAGGGAACAGGGGGCCTCAGATACGCAGTATTTT